This T cell receptor (beta chain) comes out of a study of T cells after yellow fever vaccination (dated by TCRdb to 2018 to 2020). Some background on the complete study: Libraries from fractions with low cell numbers were prepared with the SMART-Seq v4 Ultra Low Input RNA kit. The cohort comprised two healthy male donors, one aged 18 to 30 and one aged 30 to 40 years. Blood samples were taken at several timepoints before and after primary and secondary immunization, and bulk PBMC replicates and cell subsets were isolated. To follow T-cell clones before and after both primary and booster YFV17D yellow fever vaccination, bulk TCR alpha and beta repertoires underwent longitudinal sequencing.

This clonotype came up a few times. Its antigen is not yet known. Base qualities are not recorded, but no much larger clone differs from it by a single base. The investigation overall reported the following: Because abundant contaminating clonotypes from the bulk population could be contained in FACS-sorted repertoires, computational filtering was required. The secondary T-cell response was found to be weaker but faster than the primary response, with a peak reached on day 5 rather than on day 15. A small share of clonotypes was detected in both CD4 and CD8 compartments, with the overlap likely arising from convergent recombination. The study included only a couple of donors, which limits how far the findings can be generalized. Most clones expanded after primary vaccination were re-detected after the booster (96% of CD4 and approximately 85% of CD8), suggesting broad memory maintenance.

According to the study, the label for this sample's treatment or condition signals: live attenuated yellow fever vaccine strain. At each blood-draw timepoint, two biological replicates of bulk PBMCs were obtained. A standard Ficoll-Paque protocol was used to isolate PBMCs from peripheral blood. RNA was extracted with TriZol from bulk PBMCs, CD4 and CD8 fractions, and dextramer-positive and dextramer-negative fractions. TCR cDNA was made using 5'RACE template switching, a step that added a universal primer site and unique molecular identifiers. Priming of cDNA synthesis was performed from both the TCR alpha and TCR beta constant segments. Library amplification involved two PCR steps, and the second step added sample barcodes and sequencing adapters. Libraries were sequenced on Illumina HiSeq 2500 (2x100 bp) or NovaSeq (2x150 bp). The published analysis was carried out like this. Reads were demultiplexed and collapsed into UMI consensus sequences with MIGEC, and V(D)J alignment was performed with MiXCR. Vaccine-responding clonotypes were identified with edgeR using replicate PBMC samples, with FDR below 0.01 and a log2 fold change above 5 up to day 15 being required. Each bulk clonotype received a CD4 or CD8 identity based on whether the sequenced CD4 or CD8 repertoire contained that clonotype at higher abundance. TCRdb reprocessing: public reads trimmed at Q25 with fastp, clones called with MiXCR, in-frame beta chains kept. Every entry covers one CDR3 protein and lists the most common genes and DNA from its rows. The V and J calls come from TCRdb's annotation, not from the publication. Recorded for this sample are almost 600,000 distinct CDR3 sequences; 13% of them occurred a single time. The top ten clones comprise 11% to 15% of the sample.

CDR1 and CDR2, per the germline V gene, are SQVTM and ANQGSEA. The CDR3 has 15 amino acids, counting the end cysteine and phenylalanine. Only the CDR3 region is kept as DNA, spanning 45 bases read in frame from base 1. V sheds 8 bases and J sheds 2 bases, leaving 20 bases between their ends. This sample comprised PBMCs, obtained on the day of the yellow fever booster vaccination. Recombination linked TRBV29-1 to TRBJ2-3, with the D gene too uncertain to name. This sequence was found in a man between 25 and 39 years old who received the YFV17D yellow fever vaccine. The CDR3 sequence is CSSTLGRILTDTQYF. The nucleotides are TGCAGCTCAACTCTAGGCCGGATACTCACAGATACGCAGTATTTT.